These T cell receptor beta chains were read from a single sample in a study of T-cell memory formation after mild COVID-19. MiXCR, run by TCRdb on the 5' RACE reads, gives a single entry per CDR3 protein. The data show fewer than 350,000 distinct CDR3 sequences, around a sixth seen once. What was sequenced was PBMCs or a T cell subset sorted from them (not recorded which). The receptors were gathered from a man in his late teens or twenties who had mild COVID-19 (a few samples of this study predate the infection). Cell type and time point are not known. Both conserved end residues are part of each CDR3. A D gene is named only where the DNA matches it firmly. Some rows have no size entry. The others give once, few or many, or a class for an expanded clone.

abundance: -
d_gene: -
v_gene: TRBV11-2
j_gene: TRBJ1-1
CDR3nt: TGTGCCAGCAGCCTCCGTGAGGGGCTGAACACTGAAGCTTTCTTT
CDR3aa: CASSLREGLNTEAFF

abundance: -
d_gene: -
v_gene: TRBV4-1
j_gene: TRBJ1-2
CDR3nt: TGCGCCAGCAGCCAAGATTGGGCCTCTAACTATGGCTACACCTTC
CDR3aa: CASSQDWASNYGYTF

abundance: few
d_gene: -
v_gene: TRBV9
j_gene: TRBJ2-2
CDR3nt: TGTGCCAGCAGCGTAGCGGGGACCGGGGAGCTGTTTTTT
CDR3aa: CASSVAGTGELFF

abundance: -
d_gene: -
v_gene: TRBV29-1
j_gene: TRBJ2-3
CDR3nt: TGCACAGGGGGGCAGAGCACAGATACGCAGTATTTT
CDR3aa: CTGGQSTDTQYF

abundance: few
d_gene: -
v_gene: TRBV2
j_gene: TRBJ1-1
CDR3nt: TGTGCCAGCAATTGGGAGCTGAACACTGAAGCTTTCTTT
CDR3aa: CASNWELNTEAFF

abundance: few
d_gene: -
v_gene: TRBV18
j_gene: TRBJ1-4
CDR3nt: TGTGCCAGCTCATCTAACCTCAACCGGGCCCAGGGTGAAAAACTGTTTTTT
CDR3aa: CASSSNLNRAQGEKLFF

abundance: few
d_gene: -
v_gene: TRBV27
j_gene: TRBJ2-1
CDR3nt: TGTGCCAGCAGTTTATTCAGGCTAAACAATGAGCAGTTCTTC
CDR3aa: CASSLFRLNNEQFF

abundance: -
d_gene: TRBD1
v_gene: TRBV29-1
j_gene: TRBJ1-2
CDR3nt: TGCAGCGATGACAGGGCTGGCTACACCTTC
CDR3aa: CSDDRAGYTF

abundance: -
d_gene: -
v_gene: TRBV20-1
j_gene: TRBJ1-5
CDR3nt: TGCAGTGATAGTCAATGGGATGGTCAGCCCCAGCATTTT
CDR3aa: CSDSQWDGQPQHF

abundance: few
d_gene: -
v_gene: TRBV4-2
j_gene: TRBJ2-1
CDR3nt: TGTGCCAGCAGCCAGCAGATCCGGGACGAGCAGTTCTTC
CDR3aa: CASSQQIRDEQFF

abundance: many
d_gene: -
v_gene: TRBV5-1
j_gene: TRBJ2-6
CDR3nt: TGCGCCAGCAGCCCGCCCACAAGCTCTGGGGCCAACGTCCTGACTTTC
CDR3aa: CASSPPTSSGANVLTF

abundance: few
d_gene: -
v_gene: TRBV6-5
j_gene: TRBJ2-4
CDR3nt: TGTGCCAGCAGTTACTCGAGCATTCAGTACTTC
CDR3aa: CASSYSSIQYF

abundance: -
d_gene: -
v_gene: TRBV7-9
j_gene: TRBJ2-5
CDR3nt: TGTGCCAGCAGCTTAGCTCTGACGGGGCCGTGGGAGACCCAGTACTTC
CDR3aa: CASSLALTGPWETQYF

abundance: -
d_gene: -
v_gene: TRBV5-5
j_gene: TRBJ2-7
CDR3nt: TGTGCCAGCAGCTTGCGGCAAACAGACTACGAGCAGTACTTC
CDR3aa: CASSLRQTDYEQYF

abundance: few
d_gene: TRBD1
v_gene: TRBV5-5
j_gene: TRBJ2-1
CDR3nt: TGTGCCAGCAGAACAAGGGACAGGGCCCACAATGAGCAGTTCTTC
CDR3aa: CASRTRDRAHNEQFF

abundance: few
d_gene: TRBD2
v_gene: TRBV7-2
j_gene: TRBJ2-3
CDR3nt: TGTGCCAGCACGGGGGGGCCGGGCACAGATACGCAGTATTTT
CDR3aa: CASTGGPGTDTQYF

abundance: -
d_gene: -
v_gene: TRBV12-5
j_gene: TRBJ1-2
CDR3nt: TGTGCTAGTGGTCTCAGGACAGCCTATTATGGCTACACCTTC
CDR3aa: CASGLRTAYYGYTF

abundance: few
d_gene: TRBD1
v_gene: TRBV6-5
j_gene: TRBJ2-7
CDR3nt: TGTGCCAGCGGATTACAGGGGACCGCGCAGTACTTC
CDR3aa: CASGLQGTAQYF

abundance: -
d_gene: -
v_gene: TRBV18
j_gene: TRBJ2-1
CDR3nt: TGTGCCAGCTCATCTCCAGGGAGGGGGGACAATGAGCAGTTCTTC
CDR3aa: CASSSPGRGDNEQFF

abundance: -
d_gene: -
v_gene: TRBV5-1
j_gene: TRBJ2-5
CDR3nt: TGCGCCAGCAGCTTTATTGGAGAGACCCAGTACTTC
CDR3aa: CASSFIGETQYF

abundance: few
d_gene: TRBD1
v_gene: TRBV18
j_gene: TRBJ2-5
CDR3nt: TGTGCCAGCTCACCAAGTGAGGGGGCGAGGGAGACCCAGTACTTC
CDR3aa: CASSPSEGARETQYF

abundance: few
d_gene: -
v_gene: TRBV28
j_gene: TRBJ1-2
CDR3nt: TGTGCCAGCAGTCCGACCGGGGCTAGCAACTATGGCTACACCTTC
CDR3aa: CASSPTGASNYGYTF

abundance: few
d_gene: -
v_gene: TRBV7-3
j_gene: TRBJ2-7
CDR3nt: TGTGCCAGCAGTTCCTTCGGGGGAGGCGAGCAGTACTTC
CDR3aa: CASSSFGGGEQYF

abundance: -
d_gene: -
v_gene: TRBV19
j_gene: TRBJ1-5
CDR3nt: TGTGCCAGTAACGGGGGAAGGGGTCAGCCCCAGCATTTT
CDR3aa: CASNGGRGQPQHF

abundance: few
d_gene: TRBD2
v_gene: TRBV5-1
j_gene: TRBJ2-1
CDR3nt: TGCGCCAGCAGCTTGGGGGTCGGCGGGGGGACCTACAATGAGCAGTTCTTC
CDR3aa: CASSLGVGGGTYNEQFF

abundance: -
d_gene: -
v_gene: TRBV3-1
j_gene: TRBJ2-3
CDR3nt: TGTGCCAGCAGCCGCCGGGACGACACAGATACGCAGTATTTT
CDR3aa: CASSRRDDTDTQYF

abundance: few
d_gene: -
v_gene: TRBV6-2/TRBV6-3
j_gene: TRBJ2-2
CDR3nt: TGTGCCAGCAGTTCCATTGTGGCTCGTGGTGGCGGGGAGCTGTTTTTT
CDR3aa: CASSSIVARGGGELFF

abundance: -
d_gene: TRBD1
v_gene: TRBV20-1
j_gene: TRBJ2-5
CDR3nt: TGCAGTGCTAGAGATCGCGACAGGGCCCTCCAAGAGACCCAGTACTTC
CDR3aa: CSARDRDRALQETQYF

abundance: few
d_gene: -
v_gene: TRBV20-1
j_gene: TRBJ1-1
CDR3nt: TGCAGTGCTAGAGCCGCGGGGGGGTTGAACACTGAAGCTTTCTTT
CDR3aa: CSARAAGGLNTEAFF

abundance: few
d_gene: -
v_gene: TRBV4-1
j_gene: TRBJ2-3
CDR3nt: TGCGCCAGCAGCCAACCTAGGGAACACCTTACGCAGTATTTT
CDR3aa: CASSQPREHLTQYF

abundance: many
d_gene: TRBD1
v_gene: TRBV7-2
j_gene: TRBJ2-7
CDR3nt: TGTGCCAGCAGACCTACAGGGGGCAGAGGCTCCTACGAGCAGTACTTC
CDR3aa: CASRPTGGRGSYEQYF

abundance: -
d_gene: TRBD1
v_gene: TRBV6-6
j_gene: TRBJ1-1
CDR3nt: TGTGCCAGCAGTTACCAGGACAGGGGGTACACTGAAGCTTTCTTT
CDR3aa: CASSYQDRGYTEAFF

abundance: many
d_gene: TRBD2
v_gene: TRBV7-9
j_gene: TRBJ2-1
CDR3nt: TGTGCCAGCAGCCCACGGGGGGATGAGCAGTTCTTC
CDR3aa: CASSPRGDEQFF

abundance: -
d_gene: -
v_gene: TRBV12-3/TRBV12-4
j_gene: TRBJ1-2
CDR3nt: TGTGCCAGCAGGATGGGACGGATCTATGGCTACACCTTC
CDR3aa: CASRMGRIYGYTF

abundance: few
d_gene: -
v_gene: TRBV12-3/TRBV12-4
j_gene: TRBJ2-1
CDR3nt: TGTGCCAGCAGTTTTGGGTATATAACGTCCTACAATGAGCAGTTCTTC
CDR3aa: CASSFGYITSYNEQFF

abundance: -
d_gene: -
v_gene: TRBV27
j_gene: TRBJ2-5
CDR3nt: TGTGCCAGCAGCCCCTGGGGGGAGCCGGAGACCCAGTACTTC
CDR3aa: CASSPWGEPETQYF

abundance: few
d_gene: TRBD1
v_gene: TRBV6-5
j_gene: TRBJ2-5
CDR3nt: TGTGCCAGCAGCCGATACAGGGGTCTCGGGTACCAAGAGACCCAGTACTTC
CDR3aa: CASSRYRGLGYQETQYF

abundance: many
d_gene: TRBD2
v_gene: TRBV9
j_gene: TRBJ2-1
CDR3nt: TGTGCCAGCAGCGTAGGGACTAGCGGGGCTTCCTACAATGAGCAGTTCTTC
CDR3aa: CASSVGTSGASYNEQFF

abundance: few
d_gene: -
v_gene: TRBV18
j_gene: TRBJ1-2
CDR3nt: TGTGCCAGCTCACCAGAGAGGGGTACGATTGGCTACACCTTC
CDR3aa: CASSPERGTIGYTF

abundance: many
d_gene: -
v_gene: TRBV5-1
j_gene: TRBJ2-2
CDR3nt: TGCGCCAGCAGCTTGGGCAGCCACGCGAACACCGGGGAGCTGTTTTTT
CDR3aa: CASSLGSHANTGELFF

abundance: -
d_gene: -
v_gene: TRBV11-2
j_gene: TRBJ1-1
CDR3nt: TGTGCCAGCAGCTTGCAGGGGACGCCGGCTTTCTTT
CDR3aa: CASSLQGTPAFF